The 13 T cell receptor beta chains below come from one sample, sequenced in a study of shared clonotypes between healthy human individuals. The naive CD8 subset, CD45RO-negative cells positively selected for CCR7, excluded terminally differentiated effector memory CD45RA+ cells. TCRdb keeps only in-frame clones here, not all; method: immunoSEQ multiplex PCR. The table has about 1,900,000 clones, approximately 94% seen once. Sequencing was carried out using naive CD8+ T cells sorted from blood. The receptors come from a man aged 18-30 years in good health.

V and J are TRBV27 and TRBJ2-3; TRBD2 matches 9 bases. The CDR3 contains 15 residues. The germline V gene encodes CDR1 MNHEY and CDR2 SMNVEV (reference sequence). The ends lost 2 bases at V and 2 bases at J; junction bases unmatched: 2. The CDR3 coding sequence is TGTGCCAGCAGTTTACTAGCGGGGTACACAGATACGCAGTATTTT. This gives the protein CASSLLAGYTDTQYF.

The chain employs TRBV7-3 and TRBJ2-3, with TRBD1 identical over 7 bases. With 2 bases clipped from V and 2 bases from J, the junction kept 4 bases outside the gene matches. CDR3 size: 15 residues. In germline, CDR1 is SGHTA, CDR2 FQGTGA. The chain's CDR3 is CASSLDRASTDTQYF. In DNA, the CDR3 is TGTGCCAGCAGCTTAGACAGGGCGTCCACAGATACGCAGTATTTT.

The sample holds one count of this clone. The DNA of the CDR3 is TGCAGCGTTGGGCAAGAAGGGGGTGGTGAGCAGTACTTC. Protein: CSVGQEGGGEQYF. This chain uses TRBV29-1 with TRBJ2-7; tentatively, D is TRBD1 (6 bases). Trimming pared 4 bases from V and 7 bases from J, leaving 17 bases between. Germline V gives CDR1 SQVTM, CDR2 ANQGSEA. The CDR3 totals 13 residues.

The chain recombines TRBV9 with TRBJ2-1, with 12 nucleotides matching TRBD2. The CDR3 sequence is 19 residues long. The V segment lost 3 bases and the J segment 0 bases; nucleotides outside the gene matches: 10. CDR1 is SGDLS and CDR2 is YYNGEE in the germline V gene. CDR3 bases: TGTGCCAGCAGCGCGAGCTGGACTAGCGGGGAGAGCTCCTACAATGAGCAGTTCTTC. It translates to CASSASWTSGESSYNEQFF.

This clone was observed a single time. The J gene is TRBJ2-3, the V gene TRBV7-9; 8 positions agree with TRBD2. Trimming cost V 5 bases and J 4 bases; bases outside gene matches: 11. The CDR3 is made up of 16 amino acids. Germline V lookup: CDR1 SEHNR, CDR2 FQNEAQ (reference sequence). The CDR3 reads CASSTSIGGAADTQYF. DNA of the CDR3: TGTGCCAGCAGCACATCCATCGGGGGGGCGGCAGATACGCAGTATTTT.

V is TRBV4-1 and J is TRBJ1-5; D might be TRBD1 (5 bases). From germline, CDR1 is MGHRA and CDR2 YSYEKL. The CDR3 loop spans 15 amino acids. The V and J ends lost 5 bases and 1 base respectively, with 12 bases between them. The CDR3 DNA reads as TGCGCCAGCAGCGGGGCAGATCTCAGCAATCAGCCCCAGCATTTT. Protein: CASSGADLSNQPQHF.

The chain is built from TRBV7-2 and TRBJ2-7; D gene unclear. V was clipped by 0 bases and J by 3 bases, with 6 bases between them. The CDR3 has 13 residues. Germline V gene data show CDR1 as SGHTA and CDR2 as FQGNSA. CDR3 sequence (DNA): TGTGCCAGCAGCTTAGCGCCCTTCTACGAGCAGTACTTC. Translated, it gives CASSLAPFYEQYF.

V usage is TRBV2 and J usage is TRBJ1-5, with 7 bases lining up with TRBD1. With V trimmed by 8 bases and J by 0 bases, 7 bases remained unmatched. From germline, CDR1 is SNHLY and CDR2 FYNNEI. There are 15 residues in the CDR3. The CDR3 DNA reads TGTGCCAGCGGCGGGACAGAACATAGCAATCAGCCCCAGCATTTT. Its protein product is CASGGTEHSNQPQHF. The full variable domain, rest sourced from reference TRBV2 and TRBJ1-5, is EPEVTQTPSHQVTQMGQEVILRCVPISNHLYFYWYRQILGQKVEFLVSFYNNEISEKSEIFDDQFSVERPDGSNFTLKIRSTKLEDSAMYFCASGGTEHSNQPQHFGDGTRLSIL.

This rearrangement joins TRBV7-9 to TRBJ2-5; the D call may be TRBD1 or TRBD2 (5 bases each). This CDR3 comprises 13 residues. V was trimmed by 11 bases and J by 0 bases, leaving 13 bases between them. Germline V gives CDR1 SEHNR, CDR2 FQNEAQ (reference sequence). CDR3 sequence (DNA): TGTGCCGTGGACGGGGCGTACCAAGAGACCCAGTACTTC. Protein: CAVDGAYQETQYF.

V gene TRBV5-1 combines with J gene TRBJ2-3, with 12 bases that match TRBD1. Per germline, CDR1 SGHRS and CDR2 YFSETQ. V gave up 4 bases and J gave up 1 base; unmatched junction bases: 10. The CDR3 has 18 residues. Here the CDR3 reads CASSPSGTGGTGTDTQYF. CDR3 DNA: TGCGCCAGCAGCCCCAGCGGGACAGGGGGCACGGGCACAGATACGCAGTATTTT.

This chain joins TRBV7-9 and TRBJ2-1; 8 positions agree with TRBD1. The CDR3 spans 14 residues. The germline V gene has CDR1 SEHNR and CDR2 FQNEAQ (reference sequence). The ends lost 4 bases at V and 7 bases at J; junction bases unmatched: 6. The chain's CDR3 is CASSWDRTLNEQFF. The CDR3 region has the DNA TGTGCCAGCAGCTGGGACAGGACGCTTAATGAGCAGTTCTTC.

CDR3 in DNA: TGTGCCAGCAGTTACCGAGGGGGACAAATCGAGCAGTACTTC. Translated, it gives CASSYRGGQIEQYF. V is TRBV28 and J is TRBJ2-7; perhaps TRBD1 as D (6 bases). The germline V and J ends were trimmed by 4 bases and 6 bases, with 16 bases remaining between them. This CDR3 is built from 14 residues. Germline assignment: CDR1 MDHEN and CDR2 SYDVKM.

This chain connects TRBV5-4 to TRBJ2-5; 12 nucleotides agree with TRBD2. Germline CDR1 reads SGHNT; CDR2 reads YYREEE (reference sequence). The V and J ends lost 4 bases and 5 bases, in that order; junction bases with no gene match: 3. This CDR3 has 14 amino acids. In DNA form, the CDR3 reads TGTGCCAGCAGCCCGGGGACTAGCGGGGAGACCCAGTACTTC. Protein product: CASSPGTSGETQYF. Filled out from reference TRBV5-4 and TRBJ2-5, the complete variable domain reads ETGVTQSPTHLIKTRGQQVTLRCSSQSGHNTVSWYQQALGQGPQFIFQYYREEENGRGNFPPRFSGLQFPNYSSELNVNALELDDSALYLCASSPGTSGETQYFGPGTRLLVL.